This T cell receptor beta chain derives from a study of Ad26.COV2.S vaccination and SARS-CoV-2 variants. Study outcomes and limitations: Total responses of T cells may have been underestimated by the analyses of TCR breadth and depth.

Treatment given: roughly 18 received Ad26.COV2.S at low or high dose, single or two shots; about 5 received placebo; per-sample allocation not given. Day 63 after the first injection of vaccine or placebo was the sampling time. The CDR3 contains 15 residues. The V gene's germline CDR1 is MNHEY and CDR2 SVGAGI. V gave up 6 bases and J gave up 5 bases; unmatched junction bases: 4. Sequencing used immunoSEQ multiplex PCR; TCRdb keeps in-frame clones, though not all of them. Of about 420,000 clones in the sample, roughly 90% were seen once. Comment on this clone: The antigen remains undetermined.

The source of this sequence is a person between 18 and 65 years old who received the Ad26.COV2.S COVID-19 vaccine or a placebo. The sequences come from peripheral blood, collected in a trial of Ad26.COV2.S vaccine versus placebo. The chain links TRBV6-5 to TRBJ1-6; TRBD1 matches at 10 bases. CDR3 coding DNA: TGTGCCAGCAGCAACGACAGGGGGCATAATTCACCCCTCCACTTT. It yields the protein CASSNDRGHNSPLHF.